This is a list of T cell receptor beta chains from one sample in a study of blood T cell repertoires in COVID-19. The repertoire was sequenced with immunoSEQ multiplex PCR; TCRdb's copy has only in-frame clones and lacks some. The sample includes about 200,000 clones, about 87% of them seen just once. The sequenced sample consisted of PBMCs or T cells enriched from blood (not recorded which). These receptor sequences come from a man aged 25 to 45 who had recovered from COVID-19. CDR3s include the opening cysteine and the closing phenylalanine or tryptophan. The order of the fields is J gene, D gene, clone size, V gene, CDR3 protein, CDR3 DNA. A D gene is named only where the DNA matches it firmly. Clone size is not always given. Where it is, it says once, few, many or a class for expanded clones.

>TRBJ2-7|TRBD2|.|TRBV23-1
CASSQSFRGGYEQYF
TGCGCCAGCAGTCAATCGTTCCGGGGGGGCTACGAGCAGTACTTC
>TRBJ2-7|.|.|TRBV3-1/TRBV3-2
CASSPQDGGFYEQYF
TGTGCCAGCAGCCCACAGGACGGTGGATTCTACGAGCAGTACTTC
>TRBJ1-4|.|.|TRBV7-9
CASSPHQATNEKLFF
TGTGCCAGCAGCCCACACCAGGCAACTAATGAAAAACTGTTTTTT
>TRBJ1-4|TRBD1|.|TRBV7-9
CASSLQSGGREKLFF
TGTGCCAGCAGCTTACAATCAGGGGGCAGGGAAAAACTGTTTTTT
>TRBJ2-1|.|.|TRBV24-1
CATSDLQGGTYNEQFF
TGTGCCACCAGTGATTTACAGGGAGGGACCTACAATGAGCAGTTCTTC
>TRBJ1-1|TRBD1|.|TRBV19
CASLGTGYPLVEAFF
TGTGCCAGCCTCGGGACAGGGTATCCACTGGTTGAAGCTTTCTTT
>TRBJ2-7|.|.|TRBV30
CAWSVSGPYEQYF
TGTGCCTGGAGTGTAAGCGGCCCCTACGAGCAGTACTTC
>TRBJ2-1|TRBD2|.|TRBV5-4
CASSPGRGGWNEQFF
TGTGCCAGCAGCCCCGGGCGGGGGGGCTGGAATGAGCAGTTCTTC
>TRBJ2-7|TRBD2|.|TRBV24-1
CATGTAGAYEQYF
TGTGCCACCGGGACCGCGGGGGCCTACGAGCAGTACTTC
>TRBJ1-1|TRBD1|.|TRBV5-1
CASSLDRGSTEAFF
TGCGCCAGCAGCTTGGACAGGGGGAGCACTGAAGCTTTCTTT
>TRBJ1-3|.|.|TRBV7-9
CASSLHTQTDSSGNTIYF
TGTGCCAGCAGCTTACACACACAGACGGACAGCTCTGGAAACACCATATATTTT
>TRBJ1-2|.|.|TRBV9
CASSITPSSGRSNYGYTF
TGTGCCAGCAGCATAACTCCTTCTTCCGGGAGATCTAACTATGGCTACACCTTC
>TRBJ2-7|.|.|TRBV7-2
CASSLDKGSYEQYF
TGTGCCAGCAGCCTGGACAAGGGTTCCTACGAGCAGTACTTC
>TRBJ1-2|.|.|TRBV5-4
CASSLMGAGRGYTF
TGTGCCAGCAGCTTGATGGGGGCAGGTCGTGGCTACACCTTC
>TRBJ1-3|.|.|TRBV10-1
CASSETGISGNTIYF
TGCGCCAGCAGTGAAACAGGGATCTCTGGAAACACCATATATTTT
>TRBJ1-1|.|.|TRBV4-3
CASSQEEETTSEAFF
TGCGCCAGCAGCCAAGAGGAGGAGACTACCTCCGAAGCTTTCTTT
>TRBJ1-4|TRBD1|.|TRBV5-4
CASSPSPTGSVNEKLFF
TGTGCCAGCAGCCCCAGCCCGACAGGGAGTGTTAATGAAAAACTGTTTTTT
>TRBJ2-4|TRBD1|.|TRBV7-9
CASSPDRGVAKNIQYF
TGTGCCAGCAGCCCAGACAGGGGAGTAGCCAAAAACATTCAGTACTTC
>TRBJ2-5|TRBD2|once|TRBV5-4
CASSSGLAGLEKETQYF
TGTGCCAGCAGCTCGGGACTAGCGGGGTTAGAGAAAGAGACCCAGTACTTC
>TRBJ1-5|.|once|TRBV7-2
CASSLRGGDQPQHF
TGTGCCAGCAGCTTAAGGGGAGGGGATCAGCCCCAGCATTTT
>TRBJ1-1|.|.|TRBV5-1
CASSLAAGTEAFF
TGCGCCAGCAGCTTGGCTGCTGGCACGGAGGCTTTCTTT
>TRBJ1-2|.|.|TRBV29-1
CSVDRETLNYGYTF
TGCAGCGTTGACAGGGAAACCTTGAACTATGGCTACACCTTC
>TRBJ2-2|TRBD2|.|TRBV5-4
CASSVASGGGTGELFF
TGTGCCAGCAGCGTCGCTAGCGGGGGAGGAACCGGGGAGCTGTTTTTT
>TRBJ2-1|TRBD2|.|TRBV11-2
CASSLAGGPKDNEQFF
TGTGCCAGCAGCTTAGCGGGAGGGCCAAAGGACAATGAGCAGTTCTTC
>TRBJ2-5|TRBD2|.|TRBV10-2
CASSEMMAGGPTRETQYF
TGCGCCAGCAGTGAGATGATGGCGGGAGGCCCGACAAGAGAGACCCAGTACTTC
>TRBJ1-1|.|.|TRBV6-2/TRBV6-3
CASSYWGENTEAFF
TGTGCCAGCAGTTACTGGGGGGAGAACACTGAAGCTTTCTTT
>TRBJ2-4|TRBD2|.|TRBV19
CASSIGGLAGVLVAKNIQYF
TGTGCCAGTAGTATAGGTGGGCTAGCGGGAGTATTGGTAGCCAAAAACATTCAGTACTTC
>TRBJ1-1|.|.|TRBV2
CASSNNMNTEAFF
TGTGCCAGCAGTAATAACATGAACACTGAAGCTTTCTTT
>TRBJ1-1|TRBD1|.|TRBV6-5
CASSYGSTGSTEAFF
TGTGCCAGCAGTTACGGGTCGACAGGGAGCACTGAAGCTTTCTTT
>TRBJ2-5|TRBD2|.|TRBV9
CASSVGRSSGGVETQYF
TGTGCCAGCAGCGTAGGCCGGAGTAGCGGGGGTGTTGAGACCCAGTACTTC
>TRBJ2-7|TRBD1|.|TRBV2
CASRRDRVNEQYF
TGTGCCAGCAGACGAGACAGGGTCAACGAGCAGTACTTC
>TRBJ2-3|TRBD1|.|TRBV24-1
CATSDLKTGATDTQYF
TGTGCCACCAGTGATTTGAAGACAGGGGCGACAGATACGCAGTATTTT